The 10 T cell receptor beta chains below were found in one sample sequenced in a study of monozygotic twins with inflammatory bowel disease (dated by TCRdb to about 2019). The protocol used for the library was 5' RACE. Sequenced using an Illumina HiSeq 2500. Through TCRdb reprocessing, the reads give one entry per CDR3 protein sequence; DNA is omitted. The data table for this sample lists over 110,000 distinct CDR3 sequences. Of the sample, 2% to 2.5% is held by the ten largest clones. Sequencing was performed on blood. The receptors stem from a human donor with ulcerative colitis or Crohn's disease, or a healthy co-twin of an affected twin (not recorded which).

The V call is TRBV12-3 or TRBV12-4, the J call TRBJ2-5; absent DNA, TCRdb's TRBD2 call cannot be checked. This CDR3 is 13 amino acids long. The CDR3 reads CASGRGLDETQYF.

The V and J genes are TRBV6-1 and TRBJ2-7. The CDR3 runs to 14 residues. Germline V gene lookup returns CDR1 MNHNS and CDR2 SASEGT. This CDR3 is CASSKWQGVHEQYF.

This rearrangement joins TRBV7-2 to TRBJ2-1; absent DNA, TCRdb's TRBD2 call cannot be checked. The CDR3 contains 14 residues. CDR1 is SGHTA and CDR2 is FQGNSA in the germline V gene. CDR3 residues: CASSLRANYNEQFF.

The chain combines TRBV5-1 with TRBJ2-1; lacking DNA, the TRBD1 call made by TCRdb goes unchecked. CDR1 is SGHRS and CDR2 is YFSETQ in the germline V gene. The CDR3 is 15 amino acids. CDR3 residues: CASNPQAGPRNEQFF.

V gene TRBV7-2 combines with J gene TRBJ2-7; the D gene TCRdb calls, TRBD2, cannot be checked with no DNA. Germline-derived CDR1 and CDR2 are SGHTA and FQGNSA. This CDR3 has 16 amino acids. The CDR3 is CASSLSPVLTSYEQYF.

Here the CDR3 reads CASSPGTPDYEQYF. The J gene is TRBJ2-7, the V gene TRBV23-1; TCRdb's D gene call, TRBD1, goes unchecked for lack of DNA. Being an ORF, TRBV23-1 has a function that is uncertain. The CDR3 extends over 14 amino acids.

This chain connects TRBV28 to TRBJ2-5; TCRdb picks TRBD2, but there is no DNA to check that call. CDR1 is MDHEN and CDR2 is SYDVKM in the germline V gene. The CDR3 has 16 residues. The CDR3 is CASRTTSGGAGETQYF.

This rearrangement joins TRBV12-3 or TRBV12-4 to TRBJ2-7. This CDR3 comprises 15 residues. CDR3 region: CASSFQTINYYEQYF.

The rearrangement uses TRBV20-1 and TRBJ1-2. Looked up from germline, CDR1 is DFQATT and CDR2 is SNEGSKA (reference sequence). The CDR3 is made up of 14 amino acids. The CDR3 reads CSARDFRVNYGYTF.

The CDR3 here is CSAREITSGGYEQYF. This chain connects TRBV20-1 to TRBJ2-7; TCRdb reports TRBD1, a call that lacks DNA to check it against. In germline, CDR1 is DFQATT, CDR2 SNEGSKA (reference sequence). This CDR3 has 15 residues.